Listed here is a single TCR beta chain. Its antigen is not identified. Germline V gives CDR1 SGDLS, CDR2 YYNGEE. The CDR3 loop spans 16 amino acids. Trimming left V 0 bases short and J 4 bases short, with 13 bases between. This sample was taken from a study of cytomegalovirus exposure and HLA in healthy donors. Study outcomes and limitations: A cluster of highly shared sequence variants was likely a sequencing artifact.

The PCR used 60 Vbeta and 13 Jbeta primers. The table came from immunoSEQ multiplex PCR; TCRdb's copy has only in-frame clones and leaves some out. The table shows 90,000 to 130,000 clones, with more than 70% occurring only once. The sequenced sample was PBMCs. The TCR originated in a woman aged 55-69 years in good health and CMV-seropositive. The rearrangement joins TRBV9 to TRBJ1-4; the D gene is possibly TRBD1 (6 bases). The DNA of the CDR3 is TGTGCCAGCAGCGTAGGAGCAGGGGCCCTTAATGAAAAACTGTTTTTT. Protein: CASSVGAGALNEKLFF.